This TCR beta chain was sequenced during a study of Tregs in tolerant kidney transplant recipients. Findings and caveats of the study: Tregs expanded with activated donor B cells seemed most donor-specific.

The sample holds one count of this clone. The antigen is unknown. Germline V gene lookup returns CDR1 GTSNPN and CDR2 SVGIG (reference sequence). The CDR3 contains 15 residues. Between the trimmed V and J ends, which lost 3 bases and 3 bases, there was a span of 14 bases. TCRdb's table, derived via immunoSEQ multiplex PCR, lists solely in-frame clones and lacks some. Of around 85,000 clones listed, 91% are singletons. The material sequenced was Tregs from blood, taken before the transplant. The receptor comes from a human donor who received a combined kidney and bone marrow transplant. This chain joins TRBV30 and TRBJ1-4; D is unresolved. CDR3 in DNA: TGTGCCTGGAGGGGTGGGTCTCCGTCTAATGAAAAACTGTTTTTT. The encoded protein is CAWRGGSPSNEKLFF. Based on the CDR3 plus reference TRBV30 and TRBJ1-4, the full variable domain is SQTIHQWPATLVQPVGSPLSLECTVEGTSNPNLYWYRQAAGRGLQLLFYSVGIGQISSEVPQNLSASRPQDRQFILSSKKLLLSDSGFYLCAWRGGSPSNEKLFFGSGTQLSVL.